The 17 T cell receptor beta chains given below trace back to one sample, sequenced in a study of blood T cell repertoires in COVID-19. Profiled with immunoSEQ multiplex PCR; TCRdb holds only in-frame clones, not every one. This table has about 230,000 clones, 65% to 90% appearing once. The sequenced sample consisted of peripheral blood. These receptors originate from a man aged 45-65 years with COVID-19, enrolled during active disease.

The V gene is TRBV7-3, the J gene TRBJ1-6; D not resolved. Germline V gene sequence: CDR1 SGHTA, CDR2 FQGTGA. The ends were cut back, 3 bases at V and 7 bases at J, with 10 bases in the middle. CDR3 length: 14 residues. CDR3 in amino acids: CASSLGPPNSPLHF. Written as DNA, the CDR3 is TGTGCCAGCAGCTTGGGCCCTCCAAATTCACCCCTCCACTTT. Full variable domain (missing parts from reference TRBV7-3 and TRBJ1-6): GAGVSQTPSNKVTEKGKYVELRCDPISGHTALYWYRQSLGQGPEFLIYFQGTGAADDSGLPNDRFFAVRPEGSVSTLKIQRTERGDSAVYLCASSLGPPNSPLHFGNGTRLTVT.

J is TRBJ2-5 and V is TRBV5-1, with TRBD2 matching over 7 bases. The CDR3 is 14 residues long. The junction had 6 bases not matched to a gene; V was cut back by 3 bases and J by 4 bases. Germline assignment: CDR1 SGHRS and CDR2 YFSETQ. CDR3 coding DNA: TGCGCCAGCAGCTCCTTAGGCGGGGGAGAGACCCAGTACTTC. This codes for CASSSLGGGETQYF.

The chain uses TRBV27 and TRBJ2-7, with 12 bases matching TRBD1. CDR3 size: 14 residues. CDR1 is MNHEY, CDR2 SMNVEV, per germline (reference sequence). J gave up 4 bases and V 5 bases, and 3 bases lay outside the gene matches. CDR3: CASSQGQGAYEQYF. The CDR3, as DNA: TGTGCCAGCAGTCAGGGACAGGGGGCGTACGAGCAGTACTTC.

There are a few counts of this clone. The rearrangement uses TRBV7-6 and TRBJ2-7; 7 positions match TRBD2. Trimming took 5 bases from V and 5 from J; bases not matched to a gene: 9. Germline V CDR1 and CDR2: SGHVS, FNYEAQ. The CDR3 spans 14 residues. CDR3 in amino acids: CASSPSGRIHEQYF. The CDR3 region has the DNA TGTGCCAGCAGCCCGTCCGGGAGGATCCACGAGCAGTACTTC.

V gene TRBV28 combines with J gene TRBJ2-6, with D tentatively TRBD1 (5 bases). The CDR3 spans 19 residues. Trimming shortened V by 4 bases and J by 1 base, and 20 bases separated the two germline ends. Germline V lookup: CDR1 MDHEN, CDR2 SYDVKM. For the CDR3, the DNA is TGTGCCAGCAGTTCGATCCGGACACGCTCAGCGTCTGGGGCCAACGTCCTGACTTTC. Its translation is CASSSIRTRSASGANVLTF.

This sequence joins TRBV10-3 and TRBJ2-2; 10 bases are shared with TRBD1. V was pared by 6 bases and J by 7 bases, with 2 bases of the junction left unmatched. This CDR3 region has 13 residues. Germline loops: CDR1 ENHRY, CDR2 SYGVKD. This CDR3 reads CAISDRGHGELFF. The CDR3 coding sequence is TGTGCCATCAGCGACAGGGGGCACGGGGAGCTGTTTTTT.

The chain employs TRBV5-4 and TRBJ1-1; D possibly corresponds to TRBD1 (6 bases). V was pared by 2 bases and J by 0 bases, with 8 bases between. The CDR3 loop spans 14 amino acids. Germline V gives CDR1 SGHNT, CDR2 YYREEE (reference sequence). The CDR3: CASSLTGMNTEAFF. The CDR3 DNA reads TGTGCCAGCAGCTTAACAGGGATGAACACTGAAGCTTTCTTT.

CDR3 protein: CASSAGLAGVGDTQYF. CDR3 coding DNA: TGTGCCAGCAGTGCCGGACTAGCGGGGGTTGGAGATACGCAGTATTTT. V and J are TRBV2 and TRBJ2-3, with 13 bases matching TRBD2. The trim removed 4 bases at V and 5 bases at J, leaving 6 bases unmatched. The germline V gene encodes CDR1 SNHLY and CDR2 FYNNEI. The CDR3 consists of 16 residues. The full variable domain, completed using reference TRBV2 and TRBJ2-3, is EPEVTQTPSHQVTQMGQEVILRCVPISNHLYFYWYRQILGQKVEFLVSFYNNEISEKSEIFDDQFSVERPDGSNFTLKIRSTKLEDSAMYFCASSAGLAGVGDTQYFGPGTRLTVL.

The chain couples TRBV9 to TRBJ2-5, with D perhaps TRBD2 (5 bases). The CDR3 spans 18 residues. The germline V gene encodes CDR1 SGDLS and CDR2 YYNGEE. V gave up 3 bases and J gave up 2 bases, with 23 bases separating them. The CDR3 sequence: CASSASQKGVKLQETQYF. In DNA, the CDR3 is TGTGCCAGCAGCGCGAGTCAGAAGGGAGTAAAATTACAAGAGACCCAGTACTTC.

The CDR3 nucleotides are TGCGCCAGCAGCCAAGATCTAGTAGCGGGGGGCCGGGATGAGCAGTTCTTC. Translated: CASSQDLVAGGRDEQFF. The genes are TRBV4-3 and TRBJ2-1; TRBD2 agrees at 10 bases. V was pared by 0 bases and J by 8 bases, with 10 bases of the junction left unmatched. The CDR3 loop spans 17 amino acids. The germline V gene encodes CDR1 LGHNA and CDR2 YSLEER.

J is TRBJ2-2 and V is TRBV5-1; tentative D call: TRBD1 (6 bases). Trimming left V 0 bases short and J 3 bases short, with 9 bases between. CDR3 size: 15 residues. Germline assignment: CDR1 SGHRS and CDR2 YFSETQ. CDR3 amino acids: CASSLDGGYTGELFF. The CDR3 DNA reads TGCGCCAGCAGCTTGGATGGGGGCTACACCGGGGAGCTGTTTTTT.

This chain connects TRBV10-3 to TRBJ2-5; D remains unclear. The CDR3 spans 14 residues. The V end was cut by 3 bases, the J end by 0 bases, with 8 bases between. Germline V gene data show CDR1 as ENHRY and CDR2 as SYGVKD. The CDR3 bases are TGTGCCATCAGTGATCACCAGGACCAAGAGACCCAGTACTTC. It encodes CAISDHQDQETQYF.

The chain employs TRBV7-9 and TRBJ2-2, with 9 bases lining up with TRBD2. J was trimmed by 2 bases and V by 5 bases; bases with no gene match: 6. This CDR3 has 16 amino acids. Germline lookup yields CDR1 SEHNR and CDR2 FQNEAQ (reference sequence). CDR3 protein: CASSQNSGGNTGELFF. The DNA for the CDR3 is TGTGCCAGCAGCCAAAATAGCGGGGGAAACACCGGGGAGCTGTTTTTT. The whole variable domain, filled in from reference TRBV7-9 and TRBJ2-2, reads DTGVSQNPRHKITKRGQNVTFRCDPISEHNRLYWYRQTLGQGPEFLTYFQNEAQLEKSRLLSDRFSAERPKGSFSTLEIQRTEQGDSAMYLCASSQNSGGNTGELFFGEGSRLTVL.

The chain links TRBV6-5 to TRBJ1-5; TRBD1 might be the D (5 bases). The CDR3 sequence is 12 residues long. V shed 11 bases and J shed 2 bases, with 10 bases lying between them. Germline V gene sequence: CDR1 MNHEY, CDR2 SVGAGI. In DNA form, the CDR3 reads TGTGCCGCAAAGACAGGCAATCAGCCCCAGCATTTT. As protein: CAAKTGNQPQHF.

This chain uses TRBV7-2 with TRBJ1-6; 9 positions agree with TRBD1. Trimming removed 4 bases from V and 7 bases from J; junction bases left unmatched: 8. The CDR3 contains 16 residues. Germline CDR1 is SGHTA and CDR2 is FQGNSA. CDR3 coding DNA: TGTGCCAGCAGCTCCCCCCGGGACAGGGAGAATTCACCCCTCCACTTT. This encodes CASSSPRDRENSPLHF.

This clone was found a few times. The chain employs TRBV27 and TRBJ2-6, with D unclear. V was cut by 3 bases and J by 3 bases, with 3 bases left in between. Germline V gene data show CDR1 as MNHEY and CDR2 as SMNVEV (reference sequence). CDR3 length: 13 residues. This CDR3 reads CASSFGGANVLTF. CDR3 nucleotide sequence: TGTGCCAGCAGTTTCGGTGGGGCCAACGTCCTGACTTTC. Supplemented by reference TRBV27 and TRBJ2-6, the full variable domain reads EAQVTQNPRYLITVTGKKLTVTCSQNMNHEYMSWYRQDPGLGLRQIYYSMNVEVTDKGDVPEGYKVSRKEKRNFPLILESPSPNQTSLYFCASSFGGANVLTFGAGSRLTVL.

The chain carries TRBV18 and TRBJ1-1; D gene ambiguous. CDR3 length equals 13 residues. CDR1 is KGHSH and CDR2 is LQKENI in the germline V gene. With 2 bases removed from V and 1 base from J, the gap between germline ends came to 5 bases. The CDR3 region is CASSPIQNTEAFF. DNA for the CDR3: TGTGCCAGCTCACCAATACAGAACACTGAAGCTTTCTTT.